This T cell receptor (beta chain) appears in the sequencing data of a study of shared clonotypes between healthy human individuals. Findings and limits, study-wide: The naive CD4 repertoires of a few donors were compared, and approximately 4.7% of clonotypes were shared. In general, naive subsets displayed greater estimated richness than memory subsets did.

This table comes from immunoSEQ multiplex PCR, and its TCRdb copy is limited to in-frame clones, with some not included. The sample has under 850,000 clones; roughly 72% are singletons. Study donors comprised healthy, HIV-negative adults devoid of recent acute infection or vaccination. V lost 6 bases and J lost 13, with 16 bases in between. The CDR3 sequence is 12 residues long. Germline values: CDR1 MNHEY, CDR2 SMNVEV (reference sequence). A word on this clone: What it binds is not known.

The receptor comes from a woman younger than 45 in good health. V is TRBV27 and J is TRBJ2-1; D call uncertain. Sequenced sample: memory CD4+ T cells sorted from blood. As to subset: CD45RA-negative fraction. This CDR3 reads CASSPNGITQFF. DNA for the CDR3: TGTGCCAGCAGCCCTAATGGTATAACTCAGTTCTTC.